Each of the 17 T cell receptor beta chains below was sequenced from the same sample in a study of beta chain features in type 1 diabetes listed by TCRdb under 2018. Preparation of the library involved the immunoSEQ multiplex PCR assay. The entire isolated RNA was reverse transcribed using the High Capacity cDNA Reverse Transcription Kit, and thus expressed TCRB transcripts were sequenced. The table comes from immuneACCESS by way of TCRdb, which keeps in-frame sequences with V and J called. Part of the clones is missing from these tables; in studies checked, under half for an unresolved V gene and the rest for unknown reasons. Present in this sample are around 300,000 clones, 13% to 15% of which were seen just once. The top ten constitute under 8.5% of the sample. Specimen: central memory CD4+ T cells from blood. These receptors all stem from a man aged 30 to 39 in good health.

This clone was counted only a few times. CDR3 nucleotide sequence: TGTGCCAGTAGTATCGCGACCGATGGCTACACCTTC. Translated, it gives CASSIATDGYTF. The rearrangement uses TRBV19 and TRBJ1-2; D not resolved. The CDR3 has 12 residues. The germline V and J ends were trimmed by 3 bases and 6 bases, with 8 bases remaining between them. Germline loops: CDR1 LNHDA, CDR2 SQIVND (reference sequence). Based on the CDR3 plus reference TRBV19 and TRBJ1-2, the full variable domain is DGGITQSPKYLFRKEGQNVTLSCEQNLNHDAMYWYRQDPGQGLRLIYYSQIVNDFQKGDIAEGYSVSREKKESFPLTVTSAQKNPTAFYLCASSIATDGYTFGSGTRLTVV.

Only a few counts were recorded for this clone. The chain couples TRBV9 to TRBJ1-4; no clear D gene. The CDR3 is 14 amino acids. Trimming pared 4 bases from V and 7 bases from J, leaving 14 bases between. CDR1 and CDR2 (germline): SGDLS, YYNGEE. The chain's CDR3 is CASSQTPSREKLFF. As DNA, the CDR3 is TGTGCCAGCAGCCAGACACCCAGTCGTGAAAAACTGTTTTTT. Based on the CDR3 plus reference TRBV9 and TRBJ1-4, the full variable domain is DSGVTQTPKHLITATGQRVTLRCSPRSGDLSVYWYQQSLDQGLQFLIQYYNGEERAKGNILERFSAQQFPDLHSELNLSSLELGDSALYFCASSQTPSREKLFFGSGTQLSVL.

V gene TRBV4-2 combines with J gene TRBJ2-6, with no clear D. V lost 0 bases to trimming and J lost 0 bases, with 12 bases between them. The CDR3 has 18 residues. Germline loops: CDR1 LGHNA, CDR2 YNFKEQ. The CDR3 DNA sequence: TGTGCCAGCAGCCAAGATCTAGGCCTGAACTCTGGGGCCAACGTCCTGACTTTC. It encodes CASSQDLGLNSGANVLTF.

This clone was counted between two and nine times. The chain recombines TRBV14 with TRBJ1-2; D is ambiguous. The CDR3 runs to 14 residues. Trimming cost V 2 bases and J 4 bases, with 11 bases left between them. Per the germline V gene, CDR1 is SGHDN and CDR2 is FVKESK. This chain's CDR3 is CASSQIHLRYGYTF. CDR3 in DNA: TGTGCCAGCAGCCAAATCCACCTGCGCTATGGCTACACCTTC.

This clone was detected only a few times. V usage is TRBV5-1 and J usage is TRBJ1-1, with TRBD1 matching 7 bases. The CDR3 is 14 residues long. Trimming removed 4 bases from V and 5 bases from J; junction bases left unmatched: 8. Germline-derived CDR1 and CDR2 are SGHRS and YFSETQ. The CDR3 coding sequence is TGCGCCAGCAGCAGAACAGGGGAGGGGACTGAAGCTTTCTTT. It translates to CASSRTGEGTEAFF.

A few counts support this clone. The chain uses TRBV15 and TRBJ1-1; possible D gene TRBD1, 6 bases. Between the trimmed V and J ends, which lost 5 bases and 10 bases, there was a span of 14 bases. The CDR3 extends over 12 amino acids. Per the germline V gene, CDR1 is LNHNV and CDR2 is YYDKDF (reference sequence). The chain's CDR3 is CATSGTGMRAFF. The CDR3, as DNA: TGTGCCACCAGCGGAACAGGGATGCGAGCTTTCTTT.

V and J are TRBV7-9 and TRBJ2-5; D is ambiguous. Per germline, CDR1 SEHNR and CDR2 FQNEAQ (reference sequence). V shed 3 bases and J shed 4 bases, with 12 bases lying between them. The CDR3 consists of 14 residues. CDR3 coding DNA: TGTGCCAGCAGCTTCTCCGGAGCTAGAGAGACCCAGTACTTC. It encodes CASSFSGARETQYF.

V and J are TRBV7-2 and TRBJ2-7, with TRBD1 identical over 11 bases. Germline CDR1 is SGHTA and CDR2 is FQGNSA. The trim removed 5 bases at V and 4 bases at J, leaving 4 bases unmatched. The CDR3 is made up of 14 amino acids. The CDR3 nucleotides read TGTGCCAGCAGCCTGGACAGGGGGCGTTACGAGCAGTACTTC. This gives the protein CASSLDRGRYEQYF. Full variable domain (rest looked up from reference TRBV7-2 and TRBJ2-7): GAGVSQSPSNKVTEKGKDVELRCDPISGHTALYWYRQSLGQGLEFLIYFQGNSAPDKSGLPSDRFSAERTGGSVSTLTIQRTQQEDSAVYLCASSLDRGRYEQYFGPGTRLTVT.

The CDR3: CASSFQQNTEAFF. For the CDR3, the DNA is TGTGCCAGCAGTTTTCAGCAGAACACTGAAGCTTTCTTT. V and J are TRBV6-6 and TRBJ1-1; D not certain. The CDR3 is 13 residues long. In germline, CDR1 is MNHNY, CDR2 SVGAGI (reference sequence). The V gene lost 4 bases and the J gene lost 1 base, with 7 bases spanning the gap.

The chain joins TRBV7-9 to TRBJ2-1; the D gene is possibly TRBD1 (6 bases). This CDR3 is built from 15 residues. Per the germline V gene, CDR1 is SEHNR and CDR2 is FQNEAQ (reference sequence). Between the trimmed V and J ends, which lost 5 bases and 2 bases, there was a span of 13 bases. CDR3 residues: CASSAQGTTYNEQFF. CDR3 DNA: TGTGCCAGCAGCGCACAGGGTACGACCTACAATGAGCAGTTCTTC.

V gene TRBV27 combines with J gene TRBJ2-7; the D is unclear. V was cut by 2 bases and J by 7 bases, with 18 bases left in between. Per germline, CDR1 MNHEY and CDR2 SMNVEV (reference sequence). The CDR3 has 15 amino acids. The CDR3 loop is CASSLVIPEESEQYF. The CDR3 region has the DNA TGTGCCAGCAGTTTAGTAATCCCTGAGGAGAGTGAGCAGTACTTC.

This clone has just a few counts. V is TRBV5-4 and J is TRBJ1-1, with TRBD1 matching 9 bases. V was clipped by 6 bases and J by 4 bases; unmatched bases: 7. This CDR3 comprises 14 residues. Germline V gene sequence: CDR1 SGHNT, CDR2 YYREEE (reference sequence). The CDR3 nucleotides are TGTGCCAGCACCGTCCCGGGACAGGGCACTGAAGCTTTCTTT. This gives the protein CASTVPGQGTEAFF.

As for this clone: The same CDR3 is also encoded by other DNA sequences in this sample. The rearrangement uses TRBV7-2 and TRBJ1-5; no definite D call. The length of the CDR3 is 13 residues. Germline V CDR1 and CDR2: SGHTA, FQGNSA. Trimming cost V 2 bases and J 4 bases, with 6 bases left between them. This chain's CDR3 is CASSLSWNQPQHF. The CDR3 nucleotides read TGTGCCAGCAGCTTATCGTGGAATCAGCCCCAGCATTTT.

This clone has only a few counts. The gene calls are TRBV7-2 and TRBJ1-2; D gene uncertain. Germline assignment: CDR1 SGHTA and CDR2 FQGNSA. The ends were cut back, 4 bases at V and 7 bases at J, with 16 bases in the middle. The CDR3 is made up of 14 amino acids. This CDR3 is CASSSDVGSRGYTF. DNA for the CDR3: TGTGCCAGCAGCTCGGATGTGGGGTCTCGTGGCTACACCTTC.

This clone was seen a few times. This chain uses TRBV27 with TRBJ1-1; D not certain. Trimming cost V 2 bases and J 6 bases, with 7 bases left between them. Germline CDR1 reads MNHEY; CDR2 reads SMNVEV (reference sequence). The CDR3 consists of 12 residues. In nucleotides, the CDR3 is TGTGCCAGCAGTTTACCTGGGGCTGAAGCTTTCTTT. Protein product: CASSLPGAEAFF.

This clone was seen a handful of times. V and J are TRBV4-2 and TRBJ2-3; D remains unclear. In germline, CDR1 is LGHNA, CDR2 YNFKEQ. Trimming removed 1 base from V and 10 bases from J, with 12 bases in between. CDR3 length equals 13 residues. The CDR3 DNA reads TGTGCCAGCAGCCAAGCTCGCGGATTGGCGCAGTATTTT. Its translation: CASSQARGLAQYF.

This clone was counted only a few times. The chain uses TRBV7-2 and TRBJ1-1, with unresolved D. Trimming pared 2 bases from V and 10 bases from J, leaving 11 bases between. This CDR3 has 12 residues. Germline lookup yields CDR1 SGHTA and CDR2 FQGNSA. The CDR3 sequence is CASSLFSGRAFF. CDR3 nucleotide sequence: TGTGCCAGCAGCTTATTTTCAGGCAGAGCTTTCTTT.